This T cell receptor (beta chain) was sequenced in a study of blood T cells in healthy people across ages. General study findings and limits: Possibly confounding the expanded clonotype changes was the fact that donor CMV status was unknown. Diversity was estimated from one million T cells, and these estimates were considered underestimates.

Isolation yielded PBMCs, at least 6 million per sample, in every case. Then a second PCR, running about 7 to 11 cycles, was carried out with a sample-barcoded 5' primer and a J-beta primer mix. Unique molecular identifiers of 12 random nucleotides labeled each cDNA. Each CDR3 protein is one row after TCRdb ran MiXCR on the 5' RACE reads. The table records about 800,000 distinct CDR3 sequences, about 46% of them present only once. Germline values: CDR1 LNHNV, CDR2 YYDKDF (reference sequence). The V end lost 6 bases, the J end lost 3 bases, and 5 bases lay between the germline ends. CDR3 length: 11 amino acids. Worth noting for this clonotype: Antigen: not known.

J is TRBJ1-2 and V is TRBV15, with D unresolved. Sequencing used blood. The TCR was taken from an elderly man in good health. The CDR3 is CATRAYYGYTF. For the CDR3, the DNA is TGTGCCACCAGGGCTTACTATGGCTACACCTTC.